This T cell receptor beta chain was sequenced for a study of T cells in Graves' hyperthyroidism and ophthalmopathy. Study-wide background: At initial diagnosis, before any treatment had begun, peripheral blood was obtained.

The CDR3 is 16 amino acids. V lost 0 bases to trimming and J lost 4 bases; unmatched junction nucleotides: 7. Germline V gene data show CDR1 as MNHNS and CDR2 as SASEGT. This clonotype was counted ten times or more. The antigen remains unidentified. TCR beta CDR3 regions were amplified from RNA transcripts. The HTBI primer set drove a first-round RT-PCR of the TCR CDR3. TCRdb passed the multiplex PCR reads through MiXCR, listing each CDR3 protein once. The sample yields 250,000 or so distinct CDR3 sequences, less than 15% seen once. Out of roughly 10 ml of fresh peripheral blood came the PBMCs. The study, taken as a whole, reports: Blood also contained most expanded thyroid clonotypes above 0.001.

The receptor was isolated from a woman aged 40 to 49 with Graves' hyperthyroidism that later progressed to Graves' ophthalmopathy. V and J are TRBV6-1 and TRBJ2-7, with TRBD2 identical over 9 bases. The source material was blood. Here the CDR3 reads CASSEALTSGIYEQYF. The CDR3 DNA reads TGTGCCAGCAGTGAAGCGTTGACTAGCGGAATTTACGAGCAGTACTTC.